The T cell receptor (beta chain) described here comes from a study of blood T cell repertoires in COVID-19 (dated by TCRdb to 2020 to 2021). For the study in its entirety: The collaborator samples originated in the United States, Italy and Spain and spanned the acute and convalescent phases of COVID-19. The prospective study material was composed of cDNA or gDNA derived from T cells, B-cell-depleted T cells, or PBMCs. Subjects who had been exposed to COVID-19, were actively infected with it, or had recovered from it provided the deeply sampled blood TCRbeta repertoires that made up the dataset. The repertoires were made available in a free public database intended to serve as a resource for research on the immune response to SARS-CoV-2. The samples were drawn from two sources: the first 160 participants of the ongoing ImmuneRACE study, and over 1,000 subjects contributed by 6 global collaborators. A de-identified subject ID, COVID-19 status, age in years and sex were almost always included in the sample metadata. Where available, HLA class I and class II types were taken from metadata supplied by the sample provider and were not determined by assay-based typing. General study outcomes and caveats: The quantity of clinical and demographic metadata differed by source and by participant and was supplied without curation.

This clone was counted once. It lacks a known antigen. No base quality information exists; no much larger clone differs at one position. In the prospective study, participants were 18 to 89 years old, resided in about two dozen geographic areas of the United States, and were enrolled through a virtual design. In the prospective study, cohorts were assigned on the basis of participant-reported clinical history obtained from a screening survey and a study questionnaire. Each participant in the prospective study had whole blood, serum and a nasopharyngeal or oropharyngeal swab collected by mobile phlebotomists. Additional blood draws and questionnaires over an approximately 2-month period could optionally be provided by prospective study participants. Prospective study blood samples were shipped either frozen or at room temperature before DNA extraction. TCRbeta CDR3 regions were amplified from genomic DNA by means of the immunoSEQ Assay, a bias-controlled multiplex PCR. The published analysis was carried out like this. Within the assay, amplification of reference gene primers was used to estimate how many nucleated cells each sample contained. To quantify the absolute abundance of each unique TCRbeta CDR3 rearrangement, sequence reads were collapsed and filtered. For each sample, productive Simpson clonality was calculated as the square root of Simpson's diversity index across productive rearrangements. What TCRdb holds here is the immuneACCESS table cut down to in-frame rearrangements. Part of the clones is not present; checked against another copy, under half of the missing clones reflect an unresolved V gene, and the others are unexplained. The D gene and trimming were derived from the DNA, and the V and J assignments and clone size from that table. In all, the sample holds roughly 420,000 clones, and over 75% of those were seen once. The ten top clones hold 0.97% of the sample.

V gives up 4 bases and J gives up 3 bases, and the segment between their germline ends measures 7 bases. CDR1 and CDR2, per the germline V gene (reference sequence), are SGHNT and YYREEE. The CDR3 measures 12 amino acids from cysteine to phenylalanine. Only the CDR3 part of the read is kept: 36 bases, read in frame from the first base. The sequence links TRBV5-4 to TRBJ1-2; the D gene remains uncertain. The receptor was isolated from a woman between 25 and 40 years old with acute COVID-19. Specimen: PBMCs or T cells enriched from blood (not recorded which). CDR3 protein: CASSTDDYGYTF. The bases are TGTGCCAGCAGCACAGACGACTATGGCTACACCTTC.